Below, 7 T cell receptor beta chains from the same sample are listed, as sequenced in a study of cytomegalovirus exposure and HLA in healthy donors. The primer mix had 60 Vbeta and 13 Jbeta primers. This table comes from immunoSEQ multiplex PCR, and its TCRdb copy is limited to in-frame clones, with some not included. The table lists some 110,000 clones, around 76% of them singletons. The sequencing sample was made of PBMCs. Receptor source: a man aged 50 to 60 in good health and CMV-seropositive.

The chain employs TRBV4-1 and TRBJ2-1; 10 nucleotides line up with TRBD2. The CDR3 has 17 amino acids. CDR1 and CDR2 (germline): MGHRA, YSYEKL. After removal of 4 bases from V and 2 bases from J, the junction contained 8 bases not matched to a gene. The CDR3 spells CASSRSGLALPYNEQFF. The CDR3 region has the DNA TGCGCCAGCAGCCGTTCGGGACTAGCGCTGCCCTACAATGAGCAGTTCTTC.

The genes are TRBV5-1 and TRBJ1-1, with D possibly being TRBD1 (5 bases). Trimming removed 2 bases at V and 5 bases at J, with 10 bases between. CDR3 length: 13 residues. Per germline, CDR1 SGHRS and CDR2 YFSETQ. The chain's CDR3 is CASSFATETEAFF. As DNA, the CDR3 is TGCGCCAGCAGCTTCGCGACAGAGACTGAAGCTTTCTTT.

This sequence joins TRBV2 and TRBJ2-1, with 9 bases lining up with TRBD1. Germline lookup yields CDR1 SNHLY and CDR2 FYNNEI. Trimming took 5 bases from V and 7 from J; bases not matched to a gene: 9. The CDR3 consists of 15 residues. The CDR3 loop reads CASSSRDRVGNEQFF. The CDR3 DNA reads TGTGCCAGCAGTAGCCGGGACAGGGTGGGTAATGAGCAGTTCTTC.

This clone was found a few times. V gene TRBV6-1 combines with J gene TRBJ2-5, with D possibly matching TRBD1 (6 bases). With 6 bases removed from V and 4 bases from J, the gap between germline ends came to 18 bases. The CDR3 covers 15 residues. Germline CDR1 reads MNHNS; CDR2 reads SASEGT. CDR3 sequence reads: CASRPPSRGRETQYF. The CDR3 DNA is TGTGCCAGCAGACCACCCTCCAGGGGACGAGAGACCCAGTACTTC.

The chain recombines TRBV20-1 with TRBJ2-3; D gene uncertain. The CDR3 spans 11 residues. The V gene's germline CDR1 is DFQATT and CDR2 SNEGSKA (reference sequence). Trimming left V 4 bases short and J 6 bases short, with 8 bases between. Here the CDR3 DNA reads TGCAGTGCTATCACGGGTGATACGCAGTATTTT. Amino acid sequence: CSAITGDTQYF.

The genes are TRBV5-1 and TRBJ2-2; D is perhaps TRBD2 (7 bases). Germline loops: CDR1 SGHRS, CDR2 YFSETQ. With 4 bases removed from V and 4 bases from J, the gap between germline ends came to 14 bases. The CDR3 totals 15 residues. This CDR3 is CASSPAGAGTGELFF. DNA for the CDR3: TGCGCCAGCAGCCCGGCGGGGGCGGGCACCGGGGAGCTGTTTTTT. Based on the CDR3 plus reference TRBV5-1 and TRBJ2-2, the full variable domain is KAGVTQTPRYLIKTRGQQVTLSCSPISGHRSVSWYQQTPGQGLQFLFEYFSETQRNKGNFPGRFSGRQFSNSRSEMNVSTLELGDSALYLCASSPAGAGTGELFFGEGSRLTVL.

V usage is TRBV5-6 and J usage is TRBJ1-4; no clear D. CDR3 length: 16 residues. CDR1 is SGHDT and CDR2 is YYEEEE in the germline V gene. V lost 1 base and J lost 3, with 13 bases in between. Written as DNA, the CDR3 is TGTGCCAGCAGCTTGTACAGCTCGGTGGCTAATGAAAAACTGTTTTTT. This gives the protein CASSLYSSVANEKLFF.